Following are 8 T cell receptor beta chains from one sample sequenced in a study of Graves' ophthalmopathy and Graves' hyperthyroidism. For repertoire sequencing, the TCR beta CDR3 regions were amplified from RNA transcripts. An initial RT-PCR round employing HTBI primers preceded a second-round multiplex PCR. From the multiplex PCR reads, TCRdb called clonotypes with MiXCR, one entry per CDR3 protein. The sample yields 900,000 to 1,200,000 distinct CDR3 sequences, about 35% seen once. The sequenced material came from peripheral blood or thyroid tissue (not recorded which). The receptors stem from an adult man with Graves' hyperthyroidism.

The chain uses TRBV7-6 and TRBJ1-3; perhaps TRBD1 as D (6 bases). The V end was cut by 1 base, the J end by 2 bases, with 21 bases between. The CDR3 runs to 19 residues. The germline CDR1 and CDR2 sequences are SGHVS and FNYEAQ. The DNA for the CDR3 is TGTGCCAGCAGCTTAGAAGCCTCGGGGGGCTCCTCCCCTGGAAACACCATATATTTT. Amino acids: CASSLEASGGSSPGNTIYF.

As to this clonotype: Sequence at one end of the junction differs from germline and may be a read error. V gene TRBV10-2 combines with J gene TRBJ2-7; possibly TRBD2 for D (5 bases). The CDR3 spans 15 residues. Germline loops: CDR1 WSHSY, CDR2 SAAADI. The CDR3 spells CASSYSSVGTYEQYF. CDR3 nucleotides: TGTGCCAGCAGTTACTCGAGTGTCGGGACCTACGAGCAGTACTTC.

CDR3 region: CSARDRGGGDEKLFF. CDR3 nucleotide sequence: TGCAGTGCTAGAGATAGAGGGGGGGGGGACGAAAAACTGTTTTTT. The chain joins TRBV20-1 to TRBJ1-4; maybe TRBD1 (6 bases). V gave up 0 bases and J gave up 8 bases, with 16 bases separating them. The germline gives CDR1 DFQATT, CDR2 SNEGSKA (reference sequence). This CDR3 comprises 15 residues.

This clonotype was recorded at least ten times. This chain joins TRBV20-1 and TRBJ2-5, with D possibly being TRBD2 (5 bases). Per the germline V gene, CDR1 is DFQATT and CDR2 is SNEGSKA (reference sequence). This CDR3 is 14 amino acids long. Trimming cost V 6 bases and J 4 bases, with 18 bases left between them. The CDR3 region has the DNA TGCAGTGCCAGACGGGGTTCGATGCCAGAGACCCAGTACTTC. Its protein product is CSARRGSMPETQYF.

CDR3 nucleotide sequence: TGTGCCAGCAGCTTACGTCACCAAGAGACCCAGCATTTT. Translating gives CASSLRHQETQHF. The chain links TRBV7-2 to TRBJ1-5; D call uncertain. In germline, CDR1 is SGHTA, CDR2 FQGNSA. This CDR3 is built from 13 residues. V was trimmed by 2 bases and J by 11 bases, leaving 13 bases between them.

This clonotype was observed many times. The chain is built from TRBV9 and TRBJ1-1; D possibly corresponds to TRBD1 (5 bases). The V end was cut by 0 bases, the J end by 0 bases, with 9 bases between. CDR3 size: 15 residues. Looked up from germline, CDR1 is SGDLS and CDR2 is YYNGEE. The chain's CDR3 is CASSVVGGLNTEAFF. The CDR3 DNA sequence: TGTGCCAGCAGCGTAGTTGGGGGACTGAACACTGAAGCTTTCTTT. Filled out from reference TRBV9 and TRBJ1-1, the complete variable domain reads DSGVTQTPKHLITATGQRVTLRCSPRSGDLSVYWYQQSLDQGLQFLIQYYNGEERAKGNILERFSAQQFPDLHSELNLSSLELGDSALYFCASSVVGGLNTEAFFGQGTRLTVV.

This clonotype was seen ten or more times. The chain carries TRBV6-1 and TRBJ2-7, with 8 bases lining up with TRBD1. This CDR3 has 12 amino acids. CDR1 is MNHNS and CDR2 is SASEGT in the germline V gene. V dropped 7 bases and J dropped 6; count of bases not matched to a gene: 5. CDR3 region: CASTLTGVEQYF. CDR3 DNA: TGTGCCAGCACCTTGACAGGGGTCGAGCAGTACTTC.

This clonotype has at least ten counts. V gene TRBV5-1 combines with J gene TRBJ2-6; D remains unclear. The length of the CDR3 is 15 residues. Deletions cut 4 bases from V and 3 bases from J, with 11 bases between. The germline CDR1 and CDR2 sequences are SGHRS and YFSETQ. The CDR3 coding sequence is TGCGCCAGCAGCACCCGACGTGATGGGGCCAACGTCCTGACTTTC. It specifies CASSTRRDGANVLTF. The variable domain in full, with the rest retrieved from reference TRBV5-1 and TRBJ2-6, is KAGVTQTPRYLIKTRGQQVTLSCSPISGHRSVSWYQQTPGQGLQFLFEYFSETQRNKGNFPGRFSGRQFSNSRSEMNVSTLELGDSALYLCASSTRRDGANVLTFGAGSRLTVL.